Reported below is one T cell receptor (beta chain). Its specificity is not known. The CDR3 length is 16 residues. Germline CDR1 KGHDR, CDR2 SFDVKD. The sample originates from a study of CXCR3-negative and CXCR3-positive naive CD8 T cells. General study points: After cryopreservation, CXCR3 expression dropped partially; most assays used fresh PBMCs. Naive CXCR3-positive cells had TRB CDR3s more hydrophobic than those of CXCR3-negative naive cells.

Carrying UMI labels, the TRB cDNA libraries were prepared through 5' RACE. Following a re-call of the 5' RACE reads, TCRdb has one entry per CDR3 protein and lacks DNA. Its table lists about 98,000 distinct CDR3 sequences. A CD45RO-CCR7+CD27+CD95- phenotype identified naive CD8+ T cells. The sequence was collected from a human donor in good health. Some clones in this sample may be carry-over from other donors' samples. The chain carries TRBV24-1 and TRBJ2-1; without DNA, the TCRdb call of TRBD1 cannot be checked. The sequencing sample was made of naive CXCR3+ CD8+ T cells from blood. Subset meaning: CD45RO-CCR7+CD27+CD95- naive CD8+ T cells expressing CXCR3 (TNR3+). This CDR3 reads CATSDWDLSSYNEQFF.